This T cell receptor beta chain was sequenced during a study of OX40 agonist ivuxolimab in advanced cancers. A note on the overall study: Ivuxolimab, which targeted the costimulatory receptor OX40 (CD134), was an agonistic, fully human IgG2 monoclonal antibody. The paper reports the monotherapy dose-escalation portion (N of about 47 patients) of the phase I ivuxolimab trial. Patients were allowed to have had prior anti-PD-1, anti-PD-L1 or anti-CTLA-4 therapy, and approximately 40% of the dose-escalation patients had previously received checkpoint inhibitors. In the dose-escalation cohort, roughly four fifths of patients were male, and the mean age was approximately 60 years, with a range of 23 to 79. Three dose-escalation patients achieved partial responses, one with hepatocellular carcinoma and two with cutaneous melanoma. Among the 52 dose-escalation patients, around 20 had hepatocellular carcinoma, 15 melanoma, 9 renal cell carcinoma and 9 head and neck cancer. The point of sequencing TCRbeta in the periphery was to test whether ivuxolimab changed TCR sequence diversity and drove clonal T-cell expansion. Intravenous ivuxolimab was administered to patients every 2 weeks at six dose levels: 0.01, 0.1, 0.3, 1.5, 3 and 10 mg/kg.

The trial excluded patients who had a history of autoimmune disease or were on systemic immunosuppression. Peripheral blood for TCR sequencing was collected from all dose cohorts at baseline, on cycle 4 day 1, and on cycle 7 day 1. Samples were obtained from an open-label, multicenter, first-in-human phase I dose-escalation trial of ivuxolimab. Adults with locally advanced or metastatic melanoma, renal cell, hepatocellular, or head and neck squamous cell carcinoma were enrolled in the trial. Before TCR sequencing, CD4+ T cells and CD8+ T cells were sorted from peripheral blood as separate populations. Comments on this clone: This clone's antigen is unknown. Nothing much larger sits one base from this clone, and base qualities are not available.

For CDR1 and CDR2, the germline V gene lists SGHTA and FQGNSA. V was cut back by 6 bases and J by 5 bases, leaving a gap of 11 bases between them. Spanning cysteine to phenylalanine, the CDR3 consists of 13 amino acids. Only the CDR3 region is kept as DNA, spanning 39 bases read in frame from base 1. Study-level results and caveats: The antigen specificity of the clonally expanded peripheral T cells was not determined. In partial responders in the 0.1-3.0 mg/kg groups, normalized peripheral clonal expansion was found to be among the lowest, especially among CD8+ T cells. On average, CD8+ T cells showed more expanded clones than CD4+ T cells after ivuxolimab. Clonal expansion of both CD4+ and CD8+ blood T cells was observed from baseline to week 6 at doses 0.1 to 3.0 mg/kg. Low levels of normalized T-cell clonal expansion were also seen in some patients who did not respond.

Genomic DNA was extracted from sorted cells for sequencing of the TCRbeta CDR3 region. The immunoSEQ Assay was used for sequencing of TCRbeta CDR3 regions. Sourced from immuneACCESS, this table was stored by TCRdb with only in-frame sequences that have V and J called. A share of the clones is absent; for the studies checked, an unresolved V gene accounts for under half, and the remainder has no known explanation. The sample data list about 34,000 clones, and around 83% of these were observed just once. The ten biggest clones cover 2.6% of the sample. The sequence links TRBV7-2 to TRBJ2-4, with a tentative D gene TRBD1 over 5 matching bases. The sequences come from CD4+ or CD8+ T cells sorted from blood, collected in a trial of the OX40 agonist ivuxolimab. This clonotype was sampled from an adult with an advanced solid tumor such as melanoma, head and neck, liver or kidney cancer. CDR3 region: CASRTVGENIQYF. The DNA is as follows: TGTGCCAGCAGGACAGTAGGCGAAAACATTCAGTACTTC.